The next 29 T cell receptor beta chains were all read from a single sample in a study of identical twins (dated by TCRdb to about 2016). Libraries were prepared through 5' RACE. The listed sequencing device is Illumina HiSeq 2000. TCRdb ran its own pipeline on the public reads, namely fastp trimming at Q25 and MiXCR clone calling, and kept in-frame beta chains. Every distinct CDR3 protein forms one entry, paired with its most common genes and DNA. The sample yields approximately 260,000 distinct CDR3 sequences; about 8.5% were counted once. The top ten clonotypes cover approximately 3% of the sample. Another study also made use of these data, one on yellow fever vaccine responses in identical twins.

Specimen: CD8+ T cells sorted from blood. These receptors all stem from a woman aged 18-29 years in good health.

This clonotype appeared many times. The chain joins TRBV12-3 or TRBV12-4 to TRBJ2-5; 12 nucleotides match TRBD2. The CDR3 is 15 residues long. The V gene end was trimmed by 3 bases and the J gene end by 5 bases; junction bases not matched to a gene: 4. The CDR3 loop is CASSFTSGRMETQYF. In DNA, the CDR3 is TGTGCCAGCAGTTTCACTAGCGGGAGGATGGAGACCCAGTACTTC.

The chain links TRBV6-2 or TRBV6-3 to TRBJ2-1; 8 positions agree with TRBD2. This CDR3 spans 16 amino acids. Germline V gene lookup returns CDR1 MNHEY and CDR2 SVGEGT. After removal of 4 bases from V and 1 base from J, the junction contained 6 bases not matched to a gene. The CDR3 sequence is CASSWRAGASYNEQFF. The CDR3 DNA reads as TGTGCCAGCAGTTGGAGAGCGGGGGCATCCTACAATGAGCAGTTCTTC.

This clonotype was seen a handful of times. This chain connects TRBV6-5 to TRBJ2-7; perhaps TRBD1 as D (5 bases). The CDR3 loop spans 12 amino acids. The V gene's germline CDR1 is MNHEY and CDR2 SVGAGI. With 5 bases removed from V and 5 bases from J, the gap between germline ends came to 10 bases. The CDR3, as DNA: TGTGCCAGCAGTCCAGGGTACCACGAGCAGTACTTC. Its protein is CASSPGYHEQYF.

The chain carries TRBV7-9 and TRBJ2-6; no clear D. This CDR3 is 16 amino acids long. The germline CDR1 and CDR2 sequences are SEHNR and FQNEAQ (reference sequence). V was pared by 5 bases and J by 0 bases, with 11 bases between. The DNA for the CDR3 is TGTGCCAGCAGCGCTTCGGCTAACTCTGGGGCCAACGTCCTGACTTTC. Its translation: CASSASANSGANVLTF. The whole variable domain, remainder taken from reference TRBV7-9 and TRBJ2-6, is DTGVSQNPRHKITKRGQNVTFRCDPISEHNRLYWYRQTLGQGPEFLTYFQNEAQLEKSRLLSDRFSAERPKGSFSTLEIQRTEQGDSAMYLCASSASANSGANVLTFGAGSRLTVL.

J is TRBJ1-1 and V is TRBV12-3 or TRBV12-4; no firm D call. The CDR3 spans 12 residues. The V end was cut by 0 bases, the J end by 12 bases, with 11 bases between. The CDR3 is CASSLAQVPTFF. DNA of the CDR3: TGTGCCAGCAGTTTAGCGCAGGTCCCAACTTTCTTT.

This clonotype was observed many times. The chain is built from TRBV3-1 and TRBJ1-1, with D unclear. V lost 4 bases to trimming and J lost 2 bases, with 11 bases between them. Germline V gene sequence: CDR1 LGHDT, CDR2 YNNKEL (reference sequence). This CDR3 has 14 residues. CDR3 residues: CASSPEQANTEAFF. Written as DNA, the CDR3 is TGTGCCAGCAGCCCCGAGCAGGCAAACACTGAAGCTTTCTTT.

V usage is TRBV21-1 and J usage is TRBJ1-2. TRBV21-1 is a recognized pseudogene. This CDR3 has 12 residues. In DNA, the CDR3 is TGTGCCAGCAGCGCCTCTCGGAGGGGCTACACCTTC. It translates to CASSASRRGYTF.

This clonotype was seen a few times. The CDR3 protein is CASGLASLTGEAFF. In nucleotides, the CDR3 is TGTGCTAGTGGTTTGGCAAGTCTAACAGGGGAAGCTTTCTTT. The V gene is TRBV12-5, the J gene TRBJ1-1; the D gene is possibly TRBD1 (6 bases). Germline CDR1 is LGHNT and CDR2 is FRNRAP. This CDR3 contains 14 residues. V gave up 1 base and J gave up 8 bases, with 14 bases separating them.

CDR3 in amino acids: CASSFVPTGMLYEQYF. The CDR3 bases are TGTGCCAGCAGTTTTGTCCCTACAGGGATGTTATACGAGCAGTACTTC. The gene calls are TRBV27 and TRBJ2-7, with D perhaps TRBD1 (6 bases). This CDR3 has 16 residues. Trimming took 3 bases from V and 4 from J, leaving 19 bases between them. Germline-derived CDR1 and CDR2 are MNHEY and SMNVEV (reference sequence).

This clonotype was recorded a few times. The chain carries TRBV12-3 or TRBV12-4 and TRBJ2-1; D gene ambiguous. The V and J ends lost 7 bases and 6 bases respectively, with 10 bases between them. The CDR3 runs to 12 residues. CDR3 amino acids: CASTLGPNEQFF. The CDR3 DNA is TGTGCCAGCACCCTTGGACCCAATGAGCAGTTCTTC.

This clonotype turned up a few times. The chain employs TRBV5-1 and TRBJ2-5; no clear D gene. CDR1 and CDR2 (germline): SGHRS, YFSETQ. The CDR3 consists of 19 residues. Trimming shortened V by 0 bases and J by 3 bases, and 24 bases separated the two germline ends. The chain's CDR3 is CASSLEPPTSGSSKETQYF. In DNA form, the CDR3 reads TGCGCCAGCAGCTTGGAACCCCCCACTTCTGGCAGCAGCAAAGAGACCCAGTACTTC.

This clonotype was counted only a few times. The CDR3 sequence: CASSFDSNTEAFF. The CDR3 DNA sequence: TGCGCCAGCAGCTTCGACAGTAACACTGAAGCTTTCTTT. The rearrangement links TRBV5-1 to TRBJ1-1; TRBD1 might be the D (5 bases). V lost 2 bases, J lost 2 bases, and 7 bases lay in between. Looked up from germline, CDR1 is SGHRS and CDR2 is YFSETQ. The CDR3 extends over 13 amino acids.

This clonotype has only a few counts. The V gene is TRBV4-3, the J gene TRBJ1-4; D unclear. Between the trimmed V and J ends, which lost 0 bases and 8 bases, there was a span of 16 bases. The CDR3 is made up of 16 amino acids. CDR1 is LGHNA and CDR2 is YSLEER in the germline V gene. This CDR3 is CASSQDHSPPAEKLFF. CDR3 coding DNA: TGCGCCAGCAGCCAAGATCATAGCCCCCCCGCGGAAAAACTGTTTTTT.

This clonotype was counted at least ten times. The rearrangement joins TRBV7-9 to TRBJ1-1; D is perhaps TRBD1 (6 bases). This CDR3 contains 14 residues. Per the germline V gene, CDR1 is SEHNR and CDR2 is FQNEAQ (reference sequence). With 5 bases removed from V and 3 bases from J, the gap between germline ends came to 13 bases. The CDR3 loop reads CASSPGVLDTEAFF. CDR3 DNA: TGTGCCAGCAGCCCAGGGGTTTTGGACACTGAAGCTTTCTTT.

Ten or more counts support this clonotype. V is TRBV29-1 and J is TRBJ2-3; D remains ambiguous. CDR1 and CDR2 (germline): SQVTM, ANQGSEA. The V and J ends lost 0 bases and 8 bases respectively, with 15 bases between them. The CDR3 sequence is 14 residues long. CDR3 sequence (DNA): TGCAGCGTTGAAGAATTAATATCCCGCTCTACGCAGTATTTT. Its translation is CSVEELISRSTQYF.

This clonotype has a handful of counts. The V and J genes are TRBV27 and TRBJ2-1; 10 bases agree with TRBD2. CDR1 MNHEY and CDR2 SMNVEV come from the germline V gene (reference sequence). The CDR3 is 18 amino acids. V was clipped by 6 bases and J by 9 bases; unmatched bases: 20. The CDR3 bases are TGTGCCAGCAGCCCCAGGGCTAGCGGGAGACAGGGGAGAGGTGAGCAGTTCTTC. Translated, it gives CASSPRASGRQGRGEQFF.

This clonotype was recorded at least ten times. J is TRBJ1-1 and V is TRBV5-1; no firm D call. Germline CDR1 and CDR2: SGHRS and YFSETQ. V was shortened by 4 bases and J by 4 bases, with 14 bases between the two germline ends. The CDR3 spans 14 residues. The chain's CDR3 is CASSAAEDLTEAFF. The CDR3 region has the DNA TGCGCCAGCAGCGCCGCGGAGGATCTCACTGAAGCTTTCTTT.

In this sample, this clonotype turned up a few times. This chain connects TRBV14 to TRBJ2-6; D perhaps matches TRBD1 (6 bases). CDR3 length: 18 residues. The germline V and J ends were trimmed by 2 bases and 2 bases, with 16 bases remaining between them. CDR1 is SGHDN and CDR2 is FVKESK in the germline V gene. This chain's CDR3 is CASSQFDDRFTGANVLTF. Here the CDR3 DNA reads TGTGCCAGCAGCCAATTCGACGACAGGTTTACTGGGGCCAACGTCCTGACTTTC.

This chain uses TRBV11-2 with TRBJ1-3; D gene uncertain. Germline lookup yields CDR1 SGHAT and CDR2 FQNNGV. This CDR3 has 17 residues. Trimming removed 0 bases from V and 0 bases from J, with 12 bases in between. The CDR3 DNA reads as TGTGCCAGCAGCTTAGATAATATAGAGATCTCTGGAAACACCATATATTTT. Translated, it gives CASSLDNIEISGNTIYF.

The table lists this clonotype with many counts. V gene TRBV7-9 combines with J gene TRBJ2-7; no clear D gene. With 5 bases removed from V and 2 bases from J, the gap between germline ends came to 10 bases. This CDR3 region has 13 residues. CDR1 and CDR2 (germline): SEHNR, FQNEAQ (reference sequence). This chain's CDR3 is CASSRSATYEQYF. The DNA for the CDR3 is TGTGCCAGCAGCAGAAGCGCAACCTACGAGCAGTACTTC.

The V and J genes are TRBV20-1 and TRBJ2-7, with 9 bases matching TRBD1. This CDR3 contains 16 residues. Germline V lookup: CDR1 DFQATT, CDR2 SNEGSKA (reference sequence). The ends lost 0 bases at V and 3 bases at J; junction bases unmatched: 9. CDR3 amino acids: CSARDLVQGANYEQYF. The DNA for the CDR3 is TGCAGTGCTAGAGATCTTGTACAGGGGGCTAACTACGAGCAGTACTTC.

The chain uses TRBV6-2 or TRBV6-3 and TRBJ2-1; D unclear. Germline assignment: CDR1 MNHEY and CDR2 SVGEGT. This CDR3 is built from 18 residues. With 0 bases removed from V and 4 bases from J, the gap between germline ends came to 19 bases. This CDR3 is CASSYSVPDRVPYNEQFF. The CDR3 nucleotides read TGTGCCAGCAGTTACTCGGTTCCAGACCGCGTCCCTTACAATGAGCAGTTCTTC.

V gene TRBV2 combines with J gene TRBJ2-3; TRBD2 matches at 12 bases. Germline V gives CDR1 SNHLY, CDR2 FYNNEI. The CDR3 extends over 18 amino acids. The V segment lost 7 bases and the J segment 6 bases; nucleotides outside the gene matches: 17. DNA of the CDR3: TGTGCCAGCATCCCTCCCGGGGCTAGCGGGAGGGTGGGGGATACGCAGTATTTT. Translated: CASIPPGASGRVGDTQYF.

The CDR3 DNA is TGTGCCATCAGTGACCTAGCGGGTTTAGAGACCCAGTACTTC. It encodes CAISDLAGLETQYF. The gene calls are TRBV10-3 and TRBJ2-5, with 8 bases matching TRBD2. The germline V gene has CDR1 ENHRY and CDR2 SYGVKD. Trimming removed 3 bases from V and 4 bases from J; junction bases left unmatched: 4. The CDR3 consists of 14 residues.

At least ten counts were recorded for this clonotype. This sequence joins TRBV29-1 and TRBJ1-1; no definite D call. The V end was cut by 4 bases, the J end by 2 bases, with 17 bases between. The length of the CDR3 is 15 residues. Looked up from germline, CDR1 is SQVTM and CDR2 is ANQGSEA. CDR3: CSVAGWPDGNTEAFF. Written as DNA, the CDR3 is TGCAGCGTTGCGGGATGGCCCGACGGTAACACTGAAGCTTTCTTT.

This clonotype has only a few counts. The V and J genes are TRBV4-1 and TRBJ2-2, with no clear D. V was cut by 6 bases and J by 7 bases, with 12 bases left in between. Per the germline V gene, CDR1 is MGHRA and CDR2 is YSYEKL. The CDR3 spans 13 residues. CDR3 residues: CASSDPQVGELFF. CDR3 in DNA: TGCGCCAGCAGTGACCCCCAGGTCGGGGAGCTGTTTTTT.

This chain joins TRBV10-3 and TRBJ2-1; D uncertain. Per germline, CDR1 ENHRY and CDR2 SYGVKD. V gave up 0 bases and J gave up 10 bases, with 7 bases separating them. The CDR3 loop spans 12 amino acids. The CDR3 coding sequence is TGTGCCATCAGTGAGTCTATCGAGGAGCAGTTCTTC. The encoded protein is CAISESIEEQFF.

The chain carries TRBV20-1 and TRBJ1-2; a weak D match, TRBD1 (5 bases). Germline lookup yields CDR1 DFQATT and CDR2 SNEGSKA (reference sequence). Deletions cut 4 bases from V and 4 bases from J, with 16 bases between. The CDR3 is 14 residues long. The CDR3 DNA reads as TGCAGTGCTAAGGCCCCGACAGATGGCTATGGCTACACCTTC. Translation gives CSAKAPTDGYGYTF.

This clonotype was recorded a few times. The V call is TRBV2, the J call TRBJ2-3; 10 bases match TRBD2. Losses at the gene ends were 11 bases for V and 7 bases for J; bases not matched to a gene: 18. This CDR3 spans 16 amino acids. Germline V CDR1 and CDR2: SNHLY, FYNNEI. This chain's CDR3 is CARGRERGGQRNTQYF. CDR3 DNA sequence: TGTGCCCGCGGAAGGGAGCGGGGGGGCCAAAGGAATACGCAGTATTTT.